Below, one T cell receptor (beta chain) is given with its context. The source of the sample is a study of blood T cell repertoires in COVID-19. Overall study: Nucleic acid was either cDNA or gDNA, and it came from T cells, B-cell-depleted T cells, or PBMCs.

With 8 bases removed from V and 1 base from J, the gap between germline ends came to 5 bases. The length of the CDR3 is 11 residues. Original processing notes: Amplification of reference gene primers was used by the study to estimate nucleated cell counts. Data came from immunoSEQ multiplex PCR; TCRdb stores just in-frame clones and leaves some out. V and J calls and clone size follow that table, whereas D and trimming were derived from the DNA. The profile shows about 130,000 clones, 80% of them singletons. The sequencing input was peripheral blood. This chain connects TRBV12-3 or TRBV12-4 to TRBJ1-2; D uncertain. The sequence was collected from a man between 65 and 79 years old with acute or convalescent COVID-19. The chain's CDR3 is CASRYNYGYTF. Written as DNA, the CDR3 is TGTGCCAGCCGGTATAACTATGGCTACACCTTC.